This T cell receptor beta chain derives from a study of shared clonotypes between healthy human individuals. About the study: CD4 naive cells filled three plates per donor, CD4 memory three, CD8 naive two and CD8 memory one.

Only a few counts were recorded for this clone. The target antigen is unknown. Study results and limitations: Genetic and exposure-history diversity was limited by the few donors.

Naivety among CD8 cells was defined by CD45RO negativity and positive CCR7 selection, thereby excluding terminally differentiated effector memory CD45RA+ cells. Only Caucasian adults living in Nashville, Tennessee served as donors. Per the original data handling: Filtering differed because ImmunoSEQ produced junction-only sequences that carried no quality scores. The repertoire was sequenced with immunoSEQ multiplex PCR; TCRdb's copy has only in-frame clones and lacks some. The DNA was the basis for D and trimming; V, J and clone size are from that table. The data show more than 2 million clones, around 95% seen once. The germline gives CDR1 SEHNR, CDR2 FQNEAQ (reference sequence). V shed 4 bases, J shed 0 bases, and the junction held 2 bases outside the gene matches. This CDR3 contains 15 residues.

The receptor was isolated from a man aged 18-30 years in good health. Some clones in this sample may be carry-over from other donors' samples. Sequencing was carried out using naive CD8+ T cells from PBMCs. J is TRBJ2-3 and V is TRBV7-9, with 9 bases fitting TRBD2. This CDR3 is CASSSGLASTDTQYF. The CDR3 DNA reads as TGTGCCAGCAGCTCGGGACTAGCTAGCACAGATACGCAGTATTTT.